What follows are 25 T cell receptor beta chains derived from one specimen sequenced in a study of T cell responses to AZD1222 COVID-19 vaccine. The assay was immunoSEQ multiplex PCR, and TCRdb's table has in-frame clones only and misses some. The sample shows about 120,000 clones, 85% to 95% of them seen only once. Sequencing used peripheral blood, obtained 28 days after the second AZD1222 dose. All receptors derive from an adult who received the AZD1222 COVID-19 vaccine.

The chain uses TRBV6-5 and TRBJ2-1; D may be TRBD1 or TRBD2 (5 bases each). CDR1 is MNHEY and CDR2 is SVGAGI in the germline V gene. V lost 7 bases and J 10 bases, leaving 17 bases between the germline ends. This CDR3 has 13 residues. The CDR3 sequence: CASNDGDGAEQFF. Here the CDR3 DNA reads TGTGCCAGCAACGACGGGGACGGAGCCGAGCAGTTCTTC.

Written as DNA, the CDR3 is TGCAGCGGGAGCCAAGACAGGCTAGGGCAGTTCTTC. It specifies CSGSQDRLGQFF. This chain connects TRBV29-1 to TRBJ2-1, with TRBD1 as a possible D gene (6 bases). The germline V and J ends were trimmed by 7 bases and 12 bases, with 19 bases remaining between them. Germline V gives CDR1 SQVTM, CDR2 ANQGSEA. This CDR3 is built from 12 residues.

The CDR3 sequence: CASSQGGRDSGNTIYF. The CDR3, as DNA: TGCGCCAGCAGCCAAGGGGGGAGAGACTCTGGAAACACCATATATTTT. This sequence joins TRBV4-3 and TRBJ1-3; D might be TRBD1 (5 bases). CDR3 length: 16 residues. V was cut by 1 base and J by 0 bases, with 10 bases left in between. Germline lookup yields CDR1 LGHNA and CDR2 YSLEER.

This clone was seen only once. CDR3: CASSNRAGAGTEAFF. As DNA, the CDR3 is TGTGCCAGTAGTAACCGCGCGGGGGCCGGCACTGAAGCTTTCTTT. This chain connects TRBV19 to TRBJ1-1; maybe TRBD1 (6 bases). V lost 4 bases and J 4 bases, leaving 16 bases between the germline ends. Germline V gene sequence: CDR1 LNHDA, CDR2 SQIVND (reference sequence). The CDR3 length is 15 residues. The full variable domain, with the rest looked up from reference TRBV19 and TRBJ1-1, is DGGITQSPKYLFRKEGQNVTLSCEQNLNHDAMYWYRQDPGQGLRLIYYSQIVNDFQKGDIAEGYSVSREKKESFPLTVTSAQKNPTAFYLCASSNRAGAGTEAFFGQGTRLTVV.

V usage is TRBV9 and J usage is TRBJ2-1, with 8 nucleotides matching TRBD2. The germline gives CDR1 SGDLS, CDR2 YYNGEE. V lost 0 bases to trimming and J lost 10 bases; unmatched junction nucleotides: 6. The CDR3 loop spans 14 amino acids. This chain's CDR3 is CASSVDQRGSEQFF. The CDR3 region has the DNA TGTGCCAGCAGCGTAGACCAGCGGGGGAGCGAGCAGTTCTTC. The complete variable domain, with remaining parts taken from reference TRBV9 and TRBJ2-1, reads DSGVTQTPKHLITATGQRVTLRCSPRSGDLSVYWYQQSLDQGLQFLIQYYNGEERAKGNILERFSAQQFPDLHSELNLSSLELGDSALYFCASSVDQRGSEQFFGPGTRLTVL.

The chain has TRBV3-1 (or the pseudogene TRBV3-2) and TRBJ1-4, with 7 bases lining up with TRBD1. There are 12 residues in the CDR3. Trimming took 4 bases from V and 12 from J; bases not matched to a gene: 5. The V gene's germline CDR1 is LGHDT and CDR2 YNNKEL (reference sequence). The CDR3 here is CASSRRQGELFF. The CDR3 region has the DNA TGTGCCAGCAGCCGGCGACAGGGTGAACTGTTTTTT.

The rearrangement joins TRBV2 to TRBJ1-2, with D possibly TRBD1 on 6 matching bases. The CDR3 consists of 14 residues. Trimming pared 9 bases from V and 2 bases from J, leaving 16 bases between. The germline V gene has CDR1 SNHLY and CDR2 FYNNEI. The CDR3 nucleotides are TGTGCCAGTTACGGACAGACCGGGAACTATGGCTACACCTTC. This codes for CASYGQTGNYGYTF. Variable domain in full (rest from reference TRBV2 and TRBJ1-2): EPEVTQTPSHQVTQMGQEVILRCVPISNHLYFYWYRQILGQKVEFLVSFYNNEISEKSEIFDDQFSVERPDGSNFTLKIRSTKLEDSAMYFCASYGQTGNYGYTFGSGTRLTVV.

The gene calls are TRBV2 and TRBJ1-2; tentative D call: TRBD1 (6 bases). CDR1 is SNHLY, CDR2 FYNNEI, per germline. This CDR3 comprises 13 residues. V lost 10 bases and J lost 4, with 16 bases in between. Here the CDR3 DNA reads TGTGCCACCATGATGACAGGTTCCTATGGCTACACCTTC. Amino acids: CATMMTGSYGYTF.

The V call is TRBV4-1, the J call TRBJ2-3; 9 nucleotides align to TRBD2. V was pared by 4 bases and J by 5 bases, with 7 bases of the junction left unmatched. The CDR3 has 15 residues. Looked up from germline, CDR1 is MGHRA and CDR2 is YSYEKL. The CDR3 here is CASSLGGAGGDTQYF. In DNA form, the CDR3 reads TGCGCCAGCAGCCTGGGAGGAGCGGGAGGAGATACGCAGTATTTT.

In this sample, this clone turned up once. This chain links TRBV28 with TRBJ1-5, with 10 bases matching TRBD1. Germline V gene lookup returns CDR1 MDHEN and CDR2 SYDVKM. This CDR3 is built from 15 residues. V lost 10 bases and J lost 3; bases outside the gene matches: 9. CDR3 protein: CAIKGTGATNQPQHF. The CDR3 DNA follows: TGTGCCATCAAGGGGACAGGGGCTACCAATCAGCCCCAGCATTTT.

Turning to this clone: The sample contains more than one DNA sequence encoding this CDR3. V and J are TRBV6-5 and TRBJ2-3; 9 bases align to TRBD2. The CDR3 extends over 15 amino acids. CDR1 MNHEY and CDR2 SVGAGI come from the germline V gene. V lost 6 bases and J lost 3; bases outside the gene matches: 7. The DNA of the CDR3 is TGTGCCAGCAGCTACACAAGCGGGGGGACAGATACGCAGTATTTT. This encodes CASSYTSGGTDTQYF.

The genes are TRBV19 and TRBJ2-1; D gene uncertain. V lost 3 bases, J lost 0 bases, and 9 bases lay in between. This CDR3 spans 15 amino acids. The germline V gene encodes CDR1 LNHDA and CDR2 SQIVND (reference sequence). CDR3 region: CASSIDLSSYNEQFF. As DNA, the CDR3 is TGTGCCAGTAGTATCGACTTAAGCTCCTACAATGAGCAGTTCTTC.

The chain carries TRBV6-5 and TRBJ1-2; no clear D gene. V dropped 4 bases and J dropped 4 bases, with 4 bases sitting between them. CDR3 length: 11 residues. Germline assignment: CDR1 MNHEY and CDR2 SVGAGI. In DNA form, the CDR3 reads TGTGCCAGCAGTTCTTTCTATGGCTACACCTTC. Its protein product is CASSSFYGYTF.

This chain joins TRBV20-1 and TRBJ1-1; D possibly corresponds to TRBD1 (5 bases). This CDR3 is built from 11 residues. CDR1 and CDR2 from the germline V gene are DFQATT and SNEGSKA (reference sequence). The CDR3 sequence: CGTWGDTEAFF. The CDR3 coding sequence is TGCGGCACTTGGGGGGACACTGAAGCTTTCTTT.

CDR3 region: CASSETGPHGYTF. CDR3 bases: TGTGCCAGCAGTGAGACAGGGCCCCATGGCTACACCTTC. The chain has TRBV6-2 or TRBV6-3 and TRBJ1-2, with TRBD1 matching over 7 bases. The CDR3 sequence is 13 residues long. The ends lost 5 bases at V and 6 bases at J; junction bases unmatched: 6. CDR1 is MNHEY and CDR2 is SVGEGT in the germline V gene.

The J gene is TRBJ1-4, the V gene TRBV5-1; a weak D match, TRBD1 (5 bases). V lost 2 bases to trimming and J lost 0 bases, with 20 bases between them. Germline V gives CDR1 SGHRS, CDR2 YFSETQ. The CDR3 totals 19 residues. For the CDR3, the DNA is TGCGCCAGCAGCTTCTGGGGTCCCGGGACGGATGCAACTAATGAAAAACTGTTTTTT. Translating it yields CASSFWGPGTDATNEKLFF.

This chain connects TRBV7-9 to TRBJ2-3; TRBD2 is a possible D gene (6 bases). Trimming removed 1 base at V and 2 bases at J, with 19 bases between. Germline V gene sequence: CDR1 SEHNR, CDR2 FQNEAQ (reference sequence). The CDR3 is made up of 18 amino acids. The CDR3 is CASSLVPGVVAFTDTQYF. Written as DNA, the CDR3 is TGTGCCAGCAGCTTAGTACCGGGAGTGGTTGCCTTCACAGATACGCAGTATTTT. Full variable domain (outside the CDR3, taken from reference TRBV7-9 and TRBJ2-3): DTGVSQNPRHKITKRGQNVTFRCDPISEHNRLYWYRQTLGQGPEFLTYFQNEAQLEKSRLLSDRFSAERPKGSFSTLEIQRTEQGDSAMYLCASSLVPGVVAFTDTQYFGPGTRLTVL.

The rearrangement links TRBV11-2 to TRBJ1-2, with 9 bases aligning to TRBD1. The germline gives CDR1 SGHAT, CDR2 FQNNGV. This CDR3 has 12 amino acids. Trimming removed 1 base from V and 14 bases from J; junction bases left unmatched: 5. CDR3 sequence reads: CASSLGRDRETF. CDR3 coding DNA: TGTGCCAGCAGCTTAGGGCGGGACAGGGAAACCTTC.

V is TRBV6-5 and J is TRBJ1-3; no clear D gene. The CDR3 runs 16 residues. V shed 2 bases and J shed 0 bases, with 11 bases lying between them. The V gene's germline CDR1 is MNHEY and CDR2 SVGAGI. This CDR3 is CASSYGQTYSGNTIYF. CDR3 in DNA: TGTGCCAGCAGTTACGGGCAGACATACTCTGGAAACACCATATATTTT.

The chain has TRBV7-9 and TRBJ1-5; maybe TRBD1 (5 bases). The CDR3 contains 13 residues. V lost 7 bases and J 9 bases, leaving 16 bases between the germline ends. Germline CDR1 reads SEHNR; CDR2 reads FQNEAQ (reference sequence). The CDR3 sequence: CASTLGQGWPQHF. The CDR3 DNA reads as TGTGCCAGCACCCTGGGGCAGGGCTGGCCCCAGCATTTT.

The V and J genes are TRBV6-5 and TRBJ1-2, with D unclear. The CDR3 is 14 residues long. Germline assignment: CDR1 MNHEY and CDR2 SVGAGI. Trimming took 6 bases from V and 4 from J, leaving 15 bases between them. CDR3 DNA sequence: TGTGCCAGCAGGAGGGCCGGCACGAGCTATGGCTACACCTTC. Its protein is CASRRAGTSYGYTF.

The chain has TRBV5-1 and TRBJ2-7; D is unclear. CDR3 length: 12 residues. The V gene's germline CDR1 is SGHRS and CDR2 YFSETQ. V gave up 7 bases and J gave up 4 bases, with 12 bases separating them. DNA for the CDR3: TGCGCCAGCTACGAACGAAATTACGAGCAGTACTTC. Translating it yields CASYERNYEQYF.

This sequence joins TRBV12-5 and TRBJ2-1, with 7 nucleotides matching TRBD1. CDR1 LGHNT and CDR2 FRNRAP come from the germline V gene. This CDR3 is 18 amino acids long. V lost 6 bases to trimming and J lost 0 bases; unmatched junction nucleotides: 14. As DNA, the CDR3 is TGTGCTAGTGGCTCGGGGACAGAACCTTCCACCTCCTACAATGAGCAGTTCTTC. Its protein product is CASGSGTEPSTSYNEQFF. Full variable domain (remainder filled in from reference TRBV12-5 and TRBJ2-1): DARVTQTPRHKVTEMGQEVTMRCQPILGHNTVFWYRQTMMQGLELLAYFRNRAPLDDSGMPKDRFSAEMPDATLATLKIQPSEPRDSAVYFCASGSGTEPSTSYNEQFFGPGTRLTVL.

The chain links TRBV27 to TRBJ1-2; 8 bases align to TRBD1. CDR1 is MNHEY and CDR2 is SMNVEV in the germline V gene (reference sequence). The CDR3 covers 17 residues. With V trimmed by 1 base and J by 3 bases, 10 bases remained unmatched. The CDR3: CASSLLYSGGQDYGYTF. Written as DNA, the CDR3 is TGTGCCAGCAGTTTATTGTATTCGGGGGGACAGGACTATGGCTACACCTTC.

The chain uses TRBV18 and TRBJ2-5; 15 bases are shared with TRBD2. The germline V gene has CDR1 KGHSH and CDR2 LQKENI. CDR3 length equals 16 residues. V was pared by 0 bases and J by 4 bases, with 0 bases of the junction left unmatched. The CDR3 bases are TGTGCCAGCTCACCACCGGGACTAGCGGGAGGAGAGACCCAGTACTTC. This gives the protein CASSPPGLAGGETQYF. Drawing the rest from reference TRBV18 and TRBJ2-5, the complete variable domain is NAGVMQNPRHLVRRRGQEARLRCSPMKGHSHVYWYRQLPEEGLKFMVYLQKENIIDESGMPKERFSAEFPKEGPSILRIQQVVRGDSAAYFCASSPPGLAGGETQYFGPGTRLLVL.